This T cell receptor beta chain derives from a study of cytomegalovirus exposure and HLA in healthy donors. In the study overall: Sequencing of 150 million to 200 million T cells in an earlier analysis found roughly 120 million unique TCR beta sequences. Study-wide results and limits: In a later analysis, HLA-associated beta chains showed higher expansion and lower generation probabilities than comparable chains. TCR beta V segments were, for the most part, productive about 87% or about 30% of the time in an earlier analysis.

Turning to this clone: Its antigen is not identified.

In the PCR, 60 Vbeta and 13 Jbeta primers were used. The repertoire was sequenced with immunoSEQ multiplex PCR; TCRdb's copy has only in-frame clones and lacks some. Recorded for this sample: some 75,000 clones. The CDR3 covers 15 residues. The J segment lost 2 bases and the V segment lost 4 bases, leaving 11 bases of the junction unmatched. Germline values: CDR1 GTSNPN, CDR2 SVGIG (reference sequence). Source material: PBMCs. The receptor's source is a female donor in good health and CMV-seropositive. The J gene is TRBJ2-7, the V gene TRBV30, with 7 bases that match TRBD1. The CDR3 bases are TGTGCCTGGAATAGTGAGGGGGCGCCAGCCTACGAGCAGTACTTC. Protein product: CAWNSEGAPAYEQYF.